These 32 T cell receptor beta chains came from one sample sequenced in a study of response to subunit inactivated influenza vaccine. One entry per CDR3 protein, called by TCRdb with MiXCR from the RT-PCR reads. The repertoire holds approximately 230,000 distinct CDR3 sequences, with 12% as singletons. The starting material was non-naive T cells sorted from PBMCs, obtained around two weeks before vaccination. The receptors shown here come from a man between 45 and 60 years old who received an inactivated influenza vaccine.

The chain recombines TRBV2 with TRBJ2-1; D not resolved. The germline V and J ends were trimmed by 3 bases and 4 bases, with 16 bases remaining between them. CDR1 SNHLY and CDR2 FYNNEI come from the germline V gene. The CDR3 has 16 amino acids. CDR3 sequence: CASSELLLTTYNEQFF. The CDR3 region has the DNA TGTGCCAGCAGTGAGCTCCTCCTGACCACTTACAATGAGCAGTTCTTC.

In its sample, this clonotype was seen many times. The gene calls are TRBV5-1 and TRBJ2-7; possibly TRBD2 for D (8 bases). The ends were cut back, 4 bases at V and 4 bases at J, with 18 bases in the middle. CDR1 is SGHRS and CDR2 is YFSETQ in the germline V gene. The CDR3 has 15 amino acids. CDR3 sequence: CASSPPGGGYYEQYF. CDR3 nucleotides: TGCGCCAGCAGCCCCCCGGGAGGGGGCTATTACGAGCAGTACTTC.

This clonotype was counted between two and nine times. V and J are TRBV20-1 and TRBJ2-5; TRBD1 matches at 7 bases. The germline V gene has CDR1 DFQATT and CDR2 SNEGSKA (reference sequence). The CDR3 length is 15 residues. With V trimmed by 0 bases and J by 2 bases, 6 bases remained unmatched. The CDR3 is CSARDSRGYQETQYF. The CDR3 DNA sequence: TGCAGTGCTAGAGATAGCAGGGGGTATCAAGAGACCCAGTACTTC.

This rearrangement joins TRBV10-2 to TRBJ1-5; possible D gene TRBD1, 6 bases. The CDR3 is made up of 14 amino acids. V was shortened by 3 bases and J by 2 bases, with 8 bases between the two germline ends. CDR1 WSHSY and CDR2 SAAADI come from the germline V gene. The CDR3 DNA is TGCGCCAGCAGTGAAGGACAGCGCAATCAGCCCCAGCATTTT. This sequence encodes CASSEGQRNQPQHF.

In DNA form, the CDR3 reads TGTGCCAGCAGCGCCGATACAGGGGGCCAAGAGACCCAGTACTTC. The encoded protein is CASSADTGGQETQYF. The genes are TRBV7-9 and TRBJ2-5; 8 nucleotides match TRBD1. The junction had 6 bases not matched to a gene; V was cut back by 5 bases and J by 1 base. Germline V lookup: CDR1 SEHNR, CDR2 FQNEAQ (reference sequence). The CDR3 loop spans 15 amino acids. The full variable domain, in which reference TRBV7-9 and TRBJ2-5 provide the parts outside the CDR3, is DTGVSQNPRHKITKRGQNVTFRCDPISEHNRLYWYRQTLGQGPEFLTYFQNEAQLEKSRLLSDRFSAERPKGSFSTLEIQRTEQGDSAMYLCASSADTGGQETQYFGPGTRLLVL.

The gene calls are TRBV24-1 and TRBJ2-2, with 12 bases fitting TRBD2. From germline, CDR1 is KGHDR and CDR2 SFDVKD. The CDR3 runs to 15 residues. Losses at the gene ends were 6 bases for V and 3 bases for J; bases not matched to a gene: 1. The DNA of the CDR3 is TGTGCCACCAGTTCTAGCGGGAGGGACACCGGGGAGCTGTTTTTT. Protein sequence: CATSSSGRDTGELFF.

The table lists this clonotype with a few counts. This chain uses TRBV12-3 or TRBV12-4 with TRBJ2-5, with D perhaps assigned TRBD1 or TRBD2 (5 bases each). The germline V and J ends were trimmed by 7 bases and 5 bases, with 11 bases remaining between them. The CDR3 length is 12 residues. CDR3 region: CASMGTGETQYF. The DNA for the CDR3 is TGTGCCAGCATGGGGACGGGGGAGACCCAGTACTTC.

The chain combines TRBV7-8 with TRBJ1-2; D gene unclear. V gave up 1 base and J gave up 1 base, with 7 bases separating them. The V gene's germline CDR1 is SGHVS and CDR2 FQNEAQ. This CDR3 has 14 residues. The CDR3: CASSLGVSNYGYTF. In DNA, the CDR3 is TGTGCCAGCAGCTTAGGGGTCAGTAACTATGGCTACACCTTC. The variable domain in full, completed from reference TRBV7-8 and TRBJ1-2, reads GAGVSQSPRYKVAKRGQDVALRCDPISGHVSLFWYQQALGQGPEFLTYFQNEAQLDKSGLPSDRFFAERPEGSVSTLKIQRTQQEDSAVYLCASSLGVSNYGYTFGSGTRLTVV.

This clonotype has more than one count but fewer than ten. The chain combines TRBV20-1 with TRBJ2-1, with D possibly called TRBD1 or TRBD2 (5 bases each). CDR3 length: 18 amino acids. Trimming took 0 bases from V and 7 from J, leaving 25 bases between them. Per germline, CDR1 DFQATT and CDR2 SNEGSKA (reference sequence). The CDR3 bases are TGCAGTGCTAGAGATCGGCCAGGGTCAGGGAGAAGGGGAAATGAGCAGTTCTTC. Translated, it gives CSARDRPGSGRRGNEQFF.

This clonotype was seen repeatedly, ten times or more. CDR3 nucleotide sequence: TGTGCCTGGGGGAGGCAGCTAAATGAAAAACTGTTTTTT. Residues: CAWGRQLNEKLFF. V and J are TRBV30 and TRBJ1-4, with D uncertain. The CDR3 has 13 amino acids. Germline V gives CDR1 GTSNPN, CDR2 SVGIG (reference sequence). The ends were cut back, 5 bases at V and 5 bases at J, with 12 bases in the middle.

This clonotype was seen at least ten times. CDR3 nucleotide sequence: TGTGCCAGCAGTCCCCAGAATTCACCCCTCCACTTT. This codes for CASSPQNSPLHF. The chain joins TRBV28 to TRBJ1-6; D uncertain. CDR1 is MDHEN, CDR2 SYDVKM, per germline. This CDR3 comprises 12 residues. The germline V and J ends were trimmed by 5 bases and 7 bases, with 6 bases remaining between them.

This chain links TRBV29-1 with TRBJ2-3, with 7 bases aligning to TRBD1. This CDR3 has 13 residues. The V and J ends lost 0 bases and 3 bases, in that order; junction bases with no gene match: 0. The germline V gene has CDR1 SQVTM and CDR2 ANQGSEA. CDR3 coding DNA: TGCAGCGTTGAAGAGGACAGGACAGATACGCAGTATTTT. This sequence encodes CSVEEDRTDTQYF.

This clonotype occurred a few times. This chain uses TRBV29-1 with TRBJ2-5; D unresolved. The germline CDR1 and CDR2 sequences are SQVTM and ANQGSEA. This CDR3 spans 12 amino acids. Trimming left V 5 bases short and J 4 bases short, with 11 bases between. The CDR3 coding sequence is TGCAGCGTTAGTACTTTTAGAGAGACCCAGTACTTC. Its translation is CSVSTFRETQYF.

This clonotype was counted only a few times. The CDR3 sequence is CASSSDGVTYEQYF. The DNA for the CDR3 is TGTGCCAGCAGCTCCGACGGGGTCACCTACGAGCAGTACTTC. The rearrangement uses TRBV7-2 and TRBJ2-7; D possibly corresponds to TRBD2 (5 bases). V was cut by 4 bases and J by 2 bases, with 12 bases left in between. The germline V gene encodes CDR1 SGHTA and CDR2 FQGNSA. This CDR3 has 14 amino acids.

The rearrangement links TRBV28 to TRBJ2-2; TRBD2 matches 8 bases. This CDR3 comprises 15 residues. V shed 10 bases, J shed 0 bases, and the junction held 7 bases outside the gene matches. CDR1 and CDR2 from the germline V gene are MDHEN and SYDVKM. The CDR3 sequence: CATCKGLANTGELFF. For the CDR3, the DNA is TGTGCCACCTGTAAGGGACTAGCGAACACCGGGGAGCTGTTTTTT.

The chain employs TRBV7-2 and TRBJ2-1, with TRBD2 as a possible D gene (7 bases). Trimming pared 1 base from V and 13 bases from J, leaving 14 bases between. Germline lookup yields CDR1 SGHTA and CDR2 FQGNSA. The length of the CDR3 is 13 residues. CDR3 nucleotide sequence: TGTGCCAGCAGCTTAGTTGAGGGGGGGGGCCAGTTCTTC. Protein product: CASSLVEGGGQFF.

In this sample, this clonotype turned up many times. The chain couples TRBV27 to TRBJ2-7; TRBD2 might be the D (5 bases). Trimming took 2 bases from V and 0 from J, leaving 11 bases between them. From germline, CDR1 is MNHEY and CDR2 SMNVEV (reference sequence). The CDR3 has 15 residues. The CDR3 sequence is CASSLLWAGSYEQYF. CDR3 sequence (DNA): TGTGCCAGCAGTTTACTCTGGGCGGGCTCCTACGAGCAGTACTTC.

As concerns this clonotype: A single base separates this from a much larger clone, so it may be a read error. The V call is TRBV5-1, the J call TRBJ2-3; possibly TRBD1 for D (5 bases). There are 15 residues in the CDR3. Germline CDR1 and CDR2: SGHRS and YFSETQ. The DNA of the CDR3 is TGCGCCAGCAGCTTGGAACAGGTTAGCACAGATACGCAGTCTTTT. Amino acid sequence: CASSLEQVSTDTQSF.

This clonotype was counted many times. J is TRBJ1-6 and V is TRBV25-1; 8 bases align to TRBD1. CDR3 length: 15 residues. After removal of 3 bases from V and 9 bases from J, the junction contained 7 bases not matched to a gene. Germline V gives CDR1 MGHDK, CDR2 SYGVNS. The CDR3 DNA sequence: TGTGCCAGCAGTGACTCCAGGGGGCGAGGTTCACCCCTCCACTTT. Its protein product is CASSDSRGRGSPLHF.

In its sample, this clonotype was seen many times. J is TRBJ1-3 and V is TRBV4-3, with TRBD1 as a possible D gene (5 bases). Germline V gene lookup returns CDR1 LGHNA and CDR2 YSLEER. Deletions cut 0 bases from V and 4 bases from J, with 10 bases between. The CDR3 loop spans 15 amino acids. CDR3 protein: CASSQDSRVGNTIYF. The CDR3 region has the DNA TGCGCCAGCAGCCAAGATTCCAGGGTCGGAAACACCATATATTTT.

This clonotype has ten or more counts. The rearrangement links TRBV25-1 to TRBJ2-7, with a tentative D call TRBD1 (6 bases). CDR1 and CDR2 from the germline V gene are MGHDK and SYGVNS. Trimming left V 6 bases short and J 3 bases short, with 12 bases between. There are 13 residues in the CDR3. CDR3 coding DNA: TGTGCCAGCAGCGACGACAGGAACTACGAGCAGTACTTC. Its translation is CASSDDRNYEQYF.

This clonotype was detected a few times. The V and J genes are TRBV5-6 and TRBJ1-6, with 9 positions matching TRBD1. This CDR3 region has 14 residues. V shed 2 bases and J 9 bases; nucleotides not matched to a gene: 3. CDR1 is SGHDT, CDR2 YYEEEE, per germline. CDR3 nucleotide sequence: TGTGCCAGCAGCTTAGACAGGGGGACTTCACCCCTCCACTTT. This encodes CASSLDRGTSPLHF.

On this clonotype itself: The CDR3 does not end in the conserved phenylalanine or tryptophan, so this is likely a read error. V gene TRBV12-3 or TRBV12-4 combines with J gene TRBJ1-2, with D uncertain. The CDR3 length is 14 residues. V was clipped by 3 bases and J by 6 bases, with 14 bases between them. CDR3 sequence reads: CASSFQTLADGYTS. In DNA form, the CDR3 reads TGTGCCAGCAGTTTCCAGACACTGGCCGATGGCTACACCTCC.

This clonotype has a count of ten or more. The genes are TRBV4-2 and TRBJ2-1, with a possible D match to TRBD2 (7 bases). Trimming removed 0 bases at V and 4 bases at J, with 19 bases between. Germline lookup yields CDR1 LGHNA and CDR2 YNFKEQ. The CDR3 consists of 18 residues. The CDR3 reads CASSQDGGGPRVYNEQFF. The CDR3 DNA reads TGTGCCAGCAGCCAAGATGGGGGGGGGCCCCGGGTTTACAATGAGCAGTTCTTC.

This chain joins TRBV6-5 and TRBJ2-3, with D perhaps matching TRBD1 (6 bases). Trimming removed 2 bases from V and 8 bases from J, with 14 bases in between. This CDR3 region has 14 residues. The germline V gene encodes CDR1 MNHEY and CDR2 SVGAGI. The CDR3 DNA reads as TGTGCCAGCAGTTACGGAACAGGGTGGGCTACGCAGTATTTT. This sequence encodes CASSYGTGWATQYF.

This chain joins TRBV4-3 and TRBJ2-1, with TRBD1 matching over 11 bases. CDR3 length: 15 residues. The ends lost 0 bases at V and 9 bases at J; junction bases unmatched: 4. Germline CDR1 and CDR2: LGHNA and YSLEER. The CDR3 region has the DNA TGCGCCAGCAGCCAAGAGGACAGGGGGCAGGGTGAGCAGTTCTTC. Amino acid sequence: CASSQEDRGQGEQFF.

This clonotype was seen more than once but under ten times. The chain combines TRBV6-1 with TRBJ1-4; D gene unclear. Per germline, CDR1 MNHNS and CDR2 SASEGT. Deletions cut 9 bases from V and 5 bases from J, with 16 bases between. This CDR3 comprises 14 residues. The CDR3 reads CASRIATRNEKLFF. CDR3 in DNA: TGTGCCAGTCGAATCGCGACAAGAAATGAAAAACTGTTTTTT.

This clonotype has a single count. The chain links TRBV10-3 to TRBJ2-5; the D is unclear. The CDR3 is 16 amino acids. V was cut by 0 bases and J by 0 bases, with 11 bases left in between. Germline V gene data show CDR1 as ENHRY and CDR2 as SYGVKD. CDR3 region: CAISESLGAYQETQYF. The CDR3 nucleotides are TGTGCCATCAGTGAGTCGTTGGGCGCCTACCAAGAGACCCAGTACTTC.

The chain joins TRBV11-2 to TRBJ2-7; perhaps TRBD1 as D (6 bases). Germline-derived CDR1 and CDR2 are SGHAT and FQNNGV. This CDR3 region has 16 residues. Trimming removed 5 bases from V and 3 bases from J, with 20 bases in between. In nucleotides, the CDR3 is TGTGCCAGCAGCATGCACCGGGACACTAATTTCTACGAGCAGTACTTC. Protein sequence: CASSMHRDTNFYEQYF.

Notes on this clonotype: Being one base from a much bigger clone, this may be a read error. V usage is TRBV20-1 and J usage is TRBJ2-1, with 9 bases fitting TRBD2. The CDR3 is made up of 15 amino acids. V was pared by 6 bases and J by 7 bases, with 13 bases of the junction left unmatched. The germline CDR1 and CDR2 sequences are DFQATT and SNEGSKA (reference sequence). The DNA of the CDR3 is TGCAGTGCCAACCCCGGCGCGGGGGGGCGGAATGAGCAGTTCTTC. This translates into CSANPGAGGRNEQFF.

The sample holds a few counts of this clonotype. CDR3 region: CASSYSILGGTYQETQYF. In DNA form, the CDR3 reads TGTGCCAGCAGTTACTCGATTTTGGGCGGAACCTACCAAGAGACCCAGTACTTC. The rearrangement uses TRBV6-2 or TRBV6-3 and TRBJ2-5; no definite D call. The CDR3 runs 18 residues. The V gene's germline CDR1 is MNHEY and CDR2 SVGEGT. Trimming took 0 bases from V and 0 from J, leaving 17 bases between them.

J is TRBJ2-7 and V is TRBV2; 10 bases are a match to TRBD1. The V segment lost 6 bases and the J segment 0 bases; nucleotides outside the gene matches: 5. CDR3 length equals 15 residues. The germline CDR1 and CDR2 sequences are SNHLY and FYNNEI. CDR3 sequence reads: CASRAGTGASYEQYF. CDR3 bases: TGTGCCAGCAGGGCCGGGACAGGGGCCTCCTACGAGCAGTACTTC.